The clone carrying this T cell receptor beta chain was recorded a few times. This sample was taken from a study of identical twins. The CDR3 is 12 amino acids. Germline-derived CDR1 and CDR2 are LNHDA and SQIVND (reference sequence). The V end was cut by 6 bases, the J end by 8 bases, with 11 bases between. One entry per CDR3 protein, called by TCRdb with MiXCR from the 5' RACE reads. This sample has about 280,000 distinct CDR3 sequences, with more than 6.5% found just once. The same sample was also studied in work on yellow fever vaccine responses in identical twins.

Sequenced: memory (CD45RO+) T cells sorted from blood. The chain couples TRBV19 to TRBJ2-4, with D tentatively TRBD2 (6 bases). The receptor was derived from a woman aged 18-30 years in good health. The CDR3 loop is CASSRGEDIQYF. CDR3 bases: TGTGCCAGTAGCAGAGGGGAGGACATTCAGTACTTC.